Sequencing of this T cell receptor (beta chain) was carried out in a study of long-term antiretroviral therapy in people with HIV (dated by TCRdb to about 2022). Regarding the research as a whole: The earliest samples were collected approximately a decade before the 2015 WHO recommendation for immediate ART, a period when ART was typically delayed until CD4 counts fell. A retrospective serial study tested whether ART initiation and durable HIV suppression were associated with changes in peripheral blood TRB repertoire composition and diversity. A total of approximately 200 cryopreserved PBMC samples came from approximately 30 adults with confirmed HIV infection and were collected serially over a mean of approximately 6 years (range 1-12). About 35% of the 30 participants with HIV were female. Test extractions of a monoclonal T-cell line alongside under 35 polyclonal samples showed no cross-contamination during QIAcube processing.

Study-level results and caveats: Owing to limited PBMC availability, only the TCR beta chain was sequenced, without alpha chain pairing. No data were available on ART adherence, viral resistance or therapy changes, limiting inferences about post-ART repertoire changes. Unsorted PBMC were profiled instead of sorted CD4+ and CD8+ T cells because pre-ART samples had limited cell numbers. A significant increase in TRB diversity was found to be associated with ART initiation, although TRB diversity was observed to remain significantly below that of transplant donor controls even after long-term ART. CDR3 length ranges in HIV repertoires were narrower than in controls, and network structure suggested an antigen-experienced repertoire with only a slight naive shift after ART. Expanded TRB clones identified before ART initiation dominated the repertoire across all time points, though the dominance fluctuated and decreased in many PLHIV after ART. The samples span the years 2004 to 2017, and the ART regimens used may be less effective than current regimens.

To be included, a participant needed at least one PBMC sample from before ART initiation plus at least two post-ART samples. Treatment was received in the United States of America by all participants with HIV. Cryopreserved samples of about 0.95-11 million PBMC were thawed and washed before DNA extraction. At the time of the earliest PBMC sample, participants with HIV were aged between about 23 and 54 years. Per participant, PBMC samples came from 1-4 timepoints prior to ART initiation and 2-8 timepoints following ART initiation, for a median of 7 samples. For every participant, serial HIV viral load, CD4+ T-cell count, ART history and demographic data were obtained. Using a Qiagen kit on a QIAcube, genomic DNA was extracted from unsorted PBMC, with samples processed in batches of 12. The immunoSEQ hsTCRB v3.0 assay was used at survey level resolution to sequence the TRB variable region. TRB sequencing targeted a depth of 40,000-50,000 T-cell genomes per sample. Pooled TRB libraries were sequenced on an Illumina MiSeq with a v3 150-cycle kit. The authors' analysis ran thus. Analysis of repertoires was carried out in R inside a reproducible Nextflow workflow spanning QC, data transformation and analysis. Custom analyses were implemented in LymphoSeq2, an R package for AIRR-Seq data exploration. After excluding a handful of samples that yielded fewer than 5000 total TRB sequences, 150 to 200 HIV repertoires remained for analysis. Of the roughly 180 retained HIV repertoires, some 60 were collected before and 120 to 140 after ART initiation. Repertoires were downsampled to 5000 TRB nucleotide sequences, and summary statistics were averaged over 100 downsampling iterations. The analysis kept only TRB sequences whose CDR3 regions were at least seven amino acids long. Two measures captured diversity: a Shannon entropy-derived clonality score and the Gini coefficient. In repertoire networks, the top 5000 CDR3 amino acid sequences were linked whenever an edit distance of one separated two sequences. Antigen specificity groups and MHC restriction were predicted for TRB CDR3 amino acid sequences with GLIPH2. To flag known associations with CMV, EBV, HIV or tissue antigens, CDR3 amino acid sequences were compared against VDJdb and McPAS-TCR. Pre-ART, post-ART and control groups were compared with Wilcoxon signed-rank tests and Holm-Bonferroni correction. The clones in this table, taken by TCRdb from immuneACCESS, are in-frame only. Not every clone is retained; where verified, under half of the shortfall comes from an unresolved V gene, and the cause of the rest is unknown. V, J and clone size were drawn from that table, and D and trimming were deduced from the DNA. The sample table shows about 36,000 clones, and about 80% are seen once. The ten top clones hold around 5.8% of the sample.

The germline V gene (reference sequence) sets CDR1 to SEHNR and CDR2 to FQNEAQ. The CDR3 runs 19 amino acids, cysteine and phenylalanine included. Left in the record is the CDR3 DNA by itself, 57 bases read in frame from the first base. V is trimmed back by 4 bases and J by 7 bases, and the junction contains 18 bases that no gene match accounts for. Remarks on this clone: The antigen this receptor binds is unknown. It has no much larger one-base neighbor in the sample; base qualities were not kept.

The material sequenced was unsorted PBMCs, taken 3.4 years after starting antiretroviral therapy. The V and J segments used are TRBV7-9 and TRBJ2-1, and TRBD2 matches 11 of the central bases. The clonotype was recovered from a young man with HIV. This receptor carries the CDR3 CASSSTGGETSGIKNEQFF. The bases read TGTGCCAGCAGCTCTACAGGGGGCGAGACTAGCGGGATAAAGAATGAGCAGTTCTTC.